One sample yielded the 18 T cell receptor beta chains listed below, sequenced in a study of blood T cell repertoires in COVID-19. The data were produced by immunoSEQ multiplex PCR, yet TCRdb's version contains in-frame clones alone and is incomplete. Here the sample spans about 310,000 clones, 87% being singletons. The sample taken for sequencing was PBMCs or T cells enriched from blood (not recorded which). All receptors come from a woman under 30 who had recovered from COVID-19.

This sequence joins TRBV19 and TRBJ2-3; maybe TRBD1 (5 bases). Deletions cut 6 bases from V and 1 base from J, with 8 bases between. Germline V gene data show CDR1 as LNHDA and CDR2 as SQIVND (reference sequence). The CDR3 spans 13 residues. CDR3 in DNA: TGTGCCAGTAGGACAGAGGGCACAGATACGCAGTATTTT. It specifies CASRTEGTDTQYF.

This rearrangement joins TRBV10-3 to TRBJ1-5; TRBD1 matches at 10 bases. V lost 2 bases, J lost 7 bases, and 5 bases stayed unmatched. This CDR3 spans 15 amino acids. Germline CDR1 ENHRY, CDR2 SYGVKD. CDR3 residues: CAISEDRGLGQPQHF. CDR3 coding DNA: TGTGCCATCAGTGAGGACAGGGGGCTGGGGCAGCCCCAGCATTTT.

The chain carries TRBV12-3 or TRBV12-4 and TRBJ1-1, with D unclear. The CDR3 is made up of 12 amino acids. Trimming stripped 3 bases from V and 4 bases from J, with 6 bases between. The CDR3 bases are TGTGCCAGCAGTTTCATGCGCACTGAAGCTTTCTTT. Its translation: CASSFMRTEAFF.

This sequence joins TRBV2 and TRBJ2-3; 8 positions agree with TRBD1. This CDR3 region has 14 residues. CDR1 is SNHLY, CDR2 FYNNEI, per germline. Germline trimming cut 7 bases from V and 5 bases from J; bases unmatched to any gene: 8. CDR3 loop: CASNSGTGEDTQYF. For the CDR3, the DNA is TGTGCCAGCAATTCCGGGACAGGAGAAGATACGCAGTATTTT.

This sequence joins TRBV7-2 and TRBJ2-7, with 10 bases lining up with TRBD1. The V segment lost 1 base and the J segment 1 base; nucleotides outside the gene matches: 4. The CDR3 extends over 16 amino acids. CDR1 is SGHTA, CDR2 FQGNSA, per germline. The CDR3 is CASSLGTGQGSYEQYF. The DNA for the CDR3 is TGTGCCAGCAGCTTAGGAACGGGACAGGGGTCCTACGAGCAGTACTTC.

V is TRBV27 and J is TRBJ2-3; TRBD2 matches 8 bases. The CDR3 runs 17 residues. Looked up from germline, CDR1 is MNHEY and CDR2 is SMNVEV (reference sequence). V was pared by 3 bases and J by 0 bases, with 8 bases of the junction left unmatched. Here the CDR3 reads CASSFLGGRLSTDTQYF. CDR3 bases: TGTGCCAGCAGTTTTCTGGGCGGGAGGTTAAGCACAGATACGCAGTATTTT.

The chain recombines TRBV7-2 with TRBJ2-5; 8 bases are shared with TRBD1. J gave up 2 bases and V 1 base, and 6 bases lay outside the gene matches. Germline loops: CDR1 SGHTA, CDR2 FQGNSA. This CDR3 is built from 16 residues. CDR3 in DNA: TGTGCCAGCAGCTTAGGTGGACAGGGCCTACAAGAGACCCAGTACTTC. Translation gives CASSLGGQGLQETQYF.

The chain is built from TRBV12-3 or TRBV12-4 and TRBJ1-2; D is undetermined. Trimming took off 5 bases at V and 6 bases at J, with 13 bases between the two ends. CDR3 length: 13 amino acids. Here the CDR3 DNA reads TGTGCCAGCAGTCTGAAGGGAGGGCATGGCTACACCTTC. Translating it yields CASSLKGGHGYTF.

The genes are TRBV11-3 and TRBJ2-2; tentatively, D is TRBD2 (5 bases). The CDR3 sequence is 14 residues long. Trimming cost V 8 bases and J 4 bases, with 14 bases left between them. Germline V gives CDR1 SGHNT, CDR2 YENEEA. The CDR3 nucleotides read TGTGCCAGCGAATCCGCGGGTGGCACCGGGGAGCTGTTTTTT. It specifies CASESAGGTGELFF.

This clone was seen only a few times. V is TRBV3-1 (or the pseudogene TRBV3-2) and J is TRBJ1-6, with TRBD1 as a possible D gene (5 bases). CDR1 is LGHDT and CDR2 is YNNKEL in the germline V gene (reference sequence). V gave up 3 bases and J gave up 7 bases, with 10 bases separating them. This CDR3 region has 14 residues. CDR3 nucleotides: TGTGCCAGCAGCCATACTGCAGGGAATTCACCCCTCCACTTT. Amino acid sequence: CASSHTAGNSPLHF.

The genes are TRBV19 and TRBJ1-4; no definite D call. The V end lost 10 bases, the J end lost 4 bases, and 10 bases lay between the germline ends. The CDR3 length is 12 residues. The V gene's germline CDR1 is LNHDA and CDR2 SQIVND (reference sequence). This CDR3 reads CATQGLNEKLFF. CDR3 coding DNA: TGTGCCACTCAAGGACTTAATGAAAAACTGTTTTTT.

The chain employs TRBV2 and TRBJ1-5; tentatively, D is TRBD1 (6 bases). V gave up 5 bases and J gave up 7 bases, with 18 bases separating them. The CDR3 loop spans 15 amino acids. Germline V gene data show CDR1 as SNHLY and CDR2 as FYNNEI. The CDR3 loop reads CASSRTGTLIQPQHF. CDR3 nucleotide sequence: TGTGCCAGCAGTAGAACCGGGACACTCATCCAGCCCCAGCATTTT. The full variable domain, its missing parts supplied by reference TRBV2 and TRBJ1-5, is EPEVTQTPSHQVTQMGQEVILRCVPISNHLYFYWYRQILGQKVEFLVSFYNNEISEKSEIFDDQFSVERPDGSNFTLKIRSTKLEDSAMYFCASSRTGTLIQPQHFGDGTRLSIL.

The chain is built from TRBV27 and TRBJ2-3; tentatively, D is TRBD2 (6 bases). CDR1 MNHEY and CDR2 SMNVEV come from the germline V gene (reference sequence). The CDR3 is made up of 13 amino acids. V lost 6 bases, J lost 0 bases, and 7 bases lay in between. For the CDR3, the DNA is TGTGCCAGCAGACTAGCTAGCACAGATACGCAGTATTTT. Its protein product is CASRLASTDTQYF.

CDR3 sequence: CATSDRQGGKNIQYF. In DNA, the CDR3 is TGTGCCACCAGTGATCGCCAGGGGGGCAAAAACATTCAGTACTTC. The rearrangement joins TRBV24-1 to TRBJ2-4, with D perhaps TRBD1 (7 bases). There are 15 residues in the CDR3. The V gene's germline CDR1 is KGHDR and CDR2 SFDVKD. Trimming stripped 3 bases from V and 3 bases from J, with 11 bases between.

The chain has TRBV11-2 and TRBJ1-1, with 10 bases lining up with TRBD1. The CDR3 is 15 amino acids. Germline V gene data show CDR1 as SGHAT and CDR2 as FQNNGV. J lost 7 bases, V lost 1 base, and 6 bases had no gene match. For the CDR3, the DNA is TGTGCCAGCAGCTTAGCCGCGGGACAGGGGCTTGAAGCTTTCTTT. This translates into CASSLAAGQGLEAFF.

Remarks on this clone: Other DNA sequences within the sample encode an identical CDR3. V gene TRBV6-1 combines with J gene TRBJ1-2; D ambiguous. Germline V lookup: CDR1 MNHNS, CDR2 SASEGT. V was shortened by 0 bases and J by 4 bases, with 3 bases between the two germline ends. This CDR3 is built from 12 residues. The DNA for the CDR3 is TGTGCCAGCAGTGAAGCTATCTATGGCTACACCTTC. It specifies CASSEAIYGYTF.

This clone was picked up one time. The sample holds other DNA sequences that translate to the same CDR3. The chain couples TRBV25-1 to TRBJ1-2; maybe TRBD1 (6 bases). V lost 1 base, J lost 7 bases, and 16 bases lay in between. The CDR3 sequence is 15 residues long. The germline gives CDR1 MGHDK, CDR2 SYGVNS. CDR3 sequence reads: CASSESWDNRRGYTF. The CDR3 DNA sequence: TGTGCCAGCAGTGAATCGTGGGACAATAGGCGTGGCTACACCTTC.

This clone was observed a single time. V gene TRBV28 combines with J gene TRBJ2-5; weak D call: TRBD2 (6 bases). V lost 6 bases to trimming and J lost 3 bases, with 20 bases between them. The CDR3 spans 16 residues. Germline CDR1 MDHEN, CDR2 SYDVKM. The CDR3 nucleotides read TGTGCCAGCAGCCCCGTGTTCGCAGGAGGGGAAGAGACCCAGTACTTC. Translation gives CASSPVFAGGEETQYF.